The present TCR beta chain was sequenced within a study of shared clonotypes between healthy human individuals. Profiled with immunoSEQ multiplex PCR; TCRdb holds only in-frame clones, not every one. The data show about 300,000 clones, roughly 70% seen once. CDR3 size: 16 residues. J lost 1 base, V lost 7 bases, and 13 bases had no gene match. Per germline, CDR1 SNHLY and CDR2 FYNNEI. The chain has TRBV2 and TRBJ2-7, with 7 nucleotides matching TRBD2. The origin of this receptor is a man aged 25-40 years in good health. The sample taken for sequencing was memory CD4+ T cells sorted from blood. Subset noted: CD45RA-negative fraction. The CDR3 DNA sequence: TGTGCCAGCACCCCCCGGGGAGGGTCGGGATCCTACGAGCAGTACTTC. Translating gives CASTPRGGSGSYEQYF.